The rows below give T cell receptor beta chains drawn from one sample of a study of neoadjuvant nivolumab and ipilimumab in lung cancer. The table came from immunoSEQ multiplex PCR; TCRdb's copy has only in-frame clones and leaves some out. The table includes 2,500 to 4,000 clones, approximately 88% detected once. The sample here was tumor tissue, taken after neoadjuvant nivolumab, alone or with ipilimumab, at or shortly before surgery. Receptors originate from an adult with non-small cell lung cancer. CDR3s include the opening cysteine and the closing phenylalanine or tryptophan. The D gene is left open where the match is weak. Rows give clone size only sometimes, using once, few, many, or a class for an expanded clone.

>TRBJ1-3|NA|TRBV5-1|NA
TGCGCCAGCAGCTGGGGGGCAGCCCTAGGAAACACCATATATTTT
CASSWGAALGNTIYF
>TRBJ2-1|NA|TRBV7-3|NA
TGTGCCAGCAGCTTATCTGAGCTCAATGAGCAGTTCTTC
CASSLSELNEQFF
>TRBJ2-7|TRBD2|TRBV29-1|NA
TGCAGCGCCACAACTAGCGGCGAGCAGTACTTC
CSATTSGEQYF
>TRBJ1-2|NA|TRBV29-1|NA
TGCAGCGTTGACGGGGCCCGTACGACGACCTATTATGGCTACACCTTC
CSVDGARTTTYYGYTF
>TRBJ1-1|NA|TRBV6-5|NA
TGTGCCAGCAGTTACCAGGGTCACACTGAAGCTTTCTTT
CASSYQGHTEAFF
>TRBJ2-1|NA|TRBV18|few
TGTGCCAGCTCACTTTCAAATTACAATGAGCAGTTCTTC
CASSLSNYNEQFF
>TRBJ2-6|NA|TRBV11-2|few
TGTGCCAGCAGCTTAGCTCCCGGGACATCTGGGGCCAACGTCCTGACTTTC
CASSLAPGTSGANVLTF
>TRBJ2-1|TRBD2|TRBV19|NA
TGTGCCAGTAGTATCATAGCGGGGACGGGGAATGAGCAGTTCTTC
CASSIIAGTGNEQFF
>TRBJ2-3|TRBD2|TRBV5-1|NA
TGCGCCAGCAGCTGGGGACTAGCGGTCACAGATACGCAGTATTTT
CASSWGLAVTDTQYF
>TRBJ1-2|TRBD1|TRBV28|NA
TGTGCCAGCAGTTTTTTCGGTCCGACAGGGGGAACCTATGGCTACACCTTC
CASSFFGPTGGTYGYTF
>TRBJ1-5|NA|TRBV6-5|NA
TGTGCCAGCAGTTCTCTGACCAAGGGTGGCAATCAGCCCCAGCATTTT
CASSSLTKGGNQPQHF
>TRBJ1-1|NA|TRBV29-1|NA
TGCAGCGTTGACAAAGGGGGTTCTGAAGCTTTCTTT
CSVDKGGSEAFF
>TRBJ1-1|NA|TRBV6-1|NA
TGTGCCAGCAGTGATTCTACCCGGGGGGGACCGAAGGGCACTGAAGCTTTCTTT
CASSDSTRGGPKGTEAFF
>TRBJ2-4|NA|TRBV27|NA
TGTGCCAGCAGTTTAGGTGGGGCAGGCATTCAGTACTTC
CASSLGGAGIQYF
>TRBJ1-1|TRBD1|TRBV10-3|NA
TGTGCCATCAGTGACCTGGGACAGGGACACACTGAAGCTTTCTTT
CAISDLGQGHTEAFF
>TRBJ2-1|TRBD1|TRBV10-3|once
TGTGCCATCAGAAACGGGACAGATCTAGGTGAGCAGTTCTTC
CAIRNGTDLGEQFF
>TRBJ2-7|NA|TRBV7-9|NA
TGTGCCAGCAGCCGTGGGGGCGGGAGTACCTACGAGCAGTACTTC
CASSRGGGSTYEQYF
>TRBJ2-7|NA|TRBV4-1|NA
TGCGCCAGCAGCCAAGCGTCCGGTAACTACGAGCAGTACTTC
CASSQASGNYEQYF
>TRBJ2-1|TRBD2|TRBV5-1|NA
TGCGCCAGCAGCCCCATAGCGGGAGCGAGCTATGAGCAGTTCTTC
CASSPIAGASYEQFF
>TRBJ1-5|NA|TRBV5-5|NA
TGTGCCAGCAGCTCCAAGGGGGGCCTTGATCAGCCCCAGCATTTT
CASSSKGGLDQPQHF